Below are 8 T cell receptor beta chains sequenced from a single sample in a study of T cell responses to AZD1222 COVID-19 vaccine (dated by TCRdb to about 2021). The intended sense of this specimen's time point label: about 28 days (+/-7) after the second vaccine dose. Preparation of the library involved the immunoSEQ multiplex PCR assay. TCRdb obtained this table from immuneACCESS and retained in-frame rearrangements with V and J assigned. These tables miss some clones; where compared with another copy, unresolved V genes account for less than half of the shortfall, and the remainder is unexplained. Here the sample has nearly 110,000 clones; about 90% occur a single time. The ten top clones hold roughly 8.9% of the sample. Sequencing was performed on peripheral blood, taken 28 days after the second AZD1222 dose. The receptors were sampled from an adult who received the AZD1222 COVID-19 vaccine.

The chain joins TRBV6-5 to TRBJ2-2, with TRBD2 as a possible D gene (6 bases). The CDR3 has 15 residues. Per the germline V gene, CDR1 is MNHEY and CDR2 is SVGAGI. Deletions cut 2 bases from V and 5 bases from J, with 12 bases between. CDR3 in amino acids: CASSYGGLGTGELFF. Written as DNA, the CDR3 is TGTGCCAGCAGTTACGGAGGGTTGGGGACCGGGGAGCTGTTTTTT.

This sequence joins TRBV4-1 and TRBJ2-1; tentative D call: TRBD2 (6 bases). This CDR3 region has 14 residues. Germline CDR1 MGHRA, CDR2 YSYEKL. Trimming shortened V by 3 bases and J by 8 bases, and 14 bases separated the two germline ends. CDR3 DNA: TGCGCCAGCAGCCACCCGGGAGCCTCCGATGAGCAGTTCTTC. Encoded protein: CASSHPGASDEQFF.

The rearrangement joins TRBV5-1 to TRBJ2-3, with D perhaps TRBD2 (5 bases). Between the trimmed V and J ends, which lost 4 bases and 1 base, there was a span of 16 bases. The CDR3 sequence is 16 residues long. Germline assignment: CDR1 SGHRS and CDR2 YFSETQ. The CDR3 reads CASSLGSGKGTDTQYF. CDR3 in DNA: TGCGCCAGCAGCCTTGGGTCGGGGAAGGGCACAGATACGCAGTATTTT.

The chain links TRBV19 to TRBJ2-7, with 7 bases fitting TRBD2. The germline CDR1 and CDR2 sequences are LNHDA and SQIVND (reference sequence). The CDR3 runs to 17 residues. V was clipped by 7 bases and J by 4 bases; unmatched bases: 19. The CDR3 DNA reads TGTGCCAGTATGCCCCGGGAGGCACCCACTGGGTTATACGAGCAGTACTTC. This codes for CASMPREAPTGLYEQYF. The full variable domain, rest sourced from reference TRBV19 and TRBJ2-7, is DGGITQSPKYLFRKEGQNVTLSCEQNLNHDAMYWYRQDPGQGLRLIYYSQIVNDFQKGDIAEGYSVSREKKESFPLTVTSAQKNPTAFYLCASMPREAPTGLYEQYFGPGTRLTVT.

The CDR3 DNA sequence: TGTGCCAGCTCACCACCCACGGGACAGGGAAGATCACCCCTCCACTTT. Translation gives CASSPPTGQGRSPLHF. The chain employs TRBV18 and TRBJ1-6; 9 bases are a match to TRBD1. V lost 0 bases and J lost 10; bases outside the gene matches: 7. The CDR3 has 16 residues. Germline V lookup: CDR1 KGHSH, CDR2 LQKENI.

The chain joins TRBV7-9 to TRBJ2-1; 14 bases map to TRBD2. J gave up 7 bases and V 7 bases, and 6 bases lay outside the gene matches. CDR3 size: 15 residues. The V gene's germline CDR1 is SEHNR and CDR2 FQNEAQ (reference sequence). CDR3 coding DNA: TGTGCCAGCACGACTAGCGGGGGGGTTACAAATGAGCAGTTCTTC. Residues: CASTTSGGVTNEQFF. Combining the CDR3 with reference TRBV7-9 and TRBJ2-1 gives the whole variable domain DTGVSQNPRHKITKRGQNVTFRCDPISEHNRLYWYRQTLGQGPEFLTYFQNEAQLEKSRLLSDRFSAERPKGSFSTLEIQRTEQGDSAMYLCASTTSGGVTNEQFFGPGTRLTVL.

The V and J genes are TRBV2 and TRBJ1-1; no definite D call. CDR1 SNHLY and CDR2 FYNNEI come from the germline V gene. CDR3 length equals 15 residues. V lost 0 bases and J lost 5, with 13 bases in between. Here the CDR3 DNA reads TGTGCCAGCAGTGAAGCGGTTAGGCAGGTGACTGAAGCTTTCTTT. Translating gives CASSEAVRQVTEAFF.

This clone has more than one count but fewer than ten. CDR3 sequence reads: CSASGFGWGSSTSPLHF. The CDR3 region has the DNA TGCAGTGCTAGTGGTTTTGGGTGGGGGTCCTCCACATCTCCCCTCCACTTT. The chain links TRBV20-1 to TRBJ1-6, with D maybe TRBD1 (5 bases). V was pared by 3 bases and J by 13 bases, with 28 bases between. CDR1 is DFQATT, CDR2 SNEGSKA, per germline (reference sequence). There are 17 residues in the CDR3.